This T cell receptor beta chain was sequenced in a study of blood T cell repertoires in COVID-19. Study-level background: T cells, B-cell-depleted T cells, or PBMCs supplied cDNA or gDNA.

This CDR3 contains 13 residues. Germline V gene data show CDR1 as SGHAT and CDR2 as FQNNGV. V was pared by 5 bases and J by 3 bases, with 8 bases between. Study processing details: By means of reference gene primer amplification, nucleated cell counts were estimated. Sequenced by immunoSEQ multiplex PCR; TCRdb stores in-frame clones only, minus some. V and J calls and clone size follow that table, whereas D and trimming were derived from the DNA. The data show hundreds of thousands of clones, 83% seen once. Contact with a PCR-confirmed or clinician-diagnosed COVID-19 case occurred within 2 weeks of entry.

The chain links TRBV11-2 to TRBJ1-3; D is undetermined. The sequenced sample was PBMCs or T cells enriched from blood (not recorded which). The receptor was isolated from a woman between 45 and 65 years old who had been exposed to COVID-19. The CDR3 DNA follows: TGTGCCAGCAGCCTCTCTTTTGGAAACACCATATATTTT. This sequence encodes CASSLSFGNTIYF.